This entry concerns a single T cell receptor beta chain. Looked up from germline, CDR1 is MGHRA and CDR2 is YSYEKL. The CDR3 extends over 14 amino acids. V was clipped by 0 bases and J by 2 bases; unmatched bases: 1. This record comes from a study of blood T cell repertoires in COVID-19. TCRdb's table, derived via immunoSEQ multiplex PCR, lists solely in-frame clones and lacks some. The sample has about 150,000 clones; around nine tenths are singletons. The sequence was collected from a human donor in a cohort sampled during active COVID-19. This chain uses TRBV4-1 with TRBJ2-7; 7 bases agree with TRBD2. Sequencing used peripheral blood. Written as DNA, the CDR3 is TGCGCCAGCAGCCAAGATGCGGGGGCCTACGAGCAGTACTTC. Its translation is CASSQDAGAYEQYF.